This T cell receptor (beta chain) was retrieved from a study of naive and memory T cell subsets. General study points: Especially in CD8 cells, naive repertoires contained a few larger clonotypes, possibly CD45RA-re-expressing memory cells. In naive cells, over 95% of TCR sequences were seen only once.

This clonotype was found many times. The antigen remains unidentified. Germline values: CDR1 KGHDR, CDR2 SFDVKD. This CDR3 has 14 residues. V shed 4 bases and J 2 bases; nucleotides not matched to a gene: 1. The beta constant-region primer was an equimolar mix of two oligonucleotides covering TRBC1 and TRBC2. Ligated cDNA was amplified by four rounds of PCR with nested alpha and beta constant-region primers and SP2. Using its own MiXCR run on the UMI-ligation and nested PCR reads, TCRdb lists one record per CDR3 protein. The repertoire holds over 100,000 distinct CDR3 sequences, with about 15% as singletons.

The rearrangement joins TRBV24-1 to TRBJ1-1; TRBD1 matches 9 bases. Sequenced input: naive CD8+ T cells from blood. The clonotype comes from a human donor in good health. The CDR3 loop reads CATSETGGNTEAFF. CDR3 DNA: TGTGCCACCAGTGAGACAGGGGGAAACACTGAAGCTTTCTTT.